Sequencing of this T cell receptor (beta chain) was carried out in a study of Graves' ophthalmopathy and Graves' hyperthyroidism. Turning to the study itself: Before any treatment, peripheral blood was taken at the initial diagnosis.

Per germline, CDR1 MDHEN and CDR2 SYDVKM. Trimming removed 0 bases at V and 0 bases at J, with 9 bases between. CDR3 size: 16 residues. As the template, RNA transcripts were used to amplify TCR beta CDR3 regions. Amplification began with first-round RT-PCR using HTBI primers, then second-round multiplex PCR was performed. From the multiplex PCR reads, TCRdb called clonotypes with MiXCR, one entry per CDR3 protein. In the table there are about 370,000 distinct CDR3 sequences, around 16% of which are singletons. This clonotype was observed at least ten times. Other autoimmune disease, uncontrolled infection, pregnancy and lactation led to exclusion.

This clonotype was sampled from a young woman with Graves' ophthalmopathy. The gene calls are TRBV28 and TRBJ1-5; the D is unclear. The sample comprised peripheral blood. CDR3 region: CASSLWAGTSNQPQHF. Written as DNA, the CDR3 is TGTGCCAGCAGTTTATGGGCGGGTACTAGCAATCAGCCCCAGCATTTT.